The 30 T cell receptor beta chains presented below share a single source sample, sequenced in a study of read filtering for tumor transcriptome and immune sequencing. From 400 to 450 ng of RNA, a library with molecular barcoded alpha/delta and beta/gamma adaptors was made. TCRdb recomputed calls from the reads with MiXCR, one row per CDR3 protein. The sample contains about 23,000 distinct CDR3 sequences, roughly 13% of which appear only once. The sequencing input was a population of CD138-negative cells sorted from bone marrow. The receptors shown here come from a donor aged 40 or over with multiple myeloma.

This clonotype was observed at least ten times. The chain links TRBV29-1 to TRBJ2-1, with 8 bases matching TRBD2. This CDR3 comprises 14 residues. Germline V gene sequence: CDR1 SQVTM, CDR2 ANQGSEA. V dropped 7 bases and J dropped 0; count of bases not matched to a gene: 5. The CDR3 nucleotides read TGCAGCGCCGCCGGGACTAGCTCCTACAATGAGCAGTTCTTC. Translated, it gives CSAAGTSSYNEQFF.

With regard to this clonotype: A much more abundant neighbour one base away suggests this may be a read error. The DNA for the CDR3 is TGCAGTGCTAGTGACGTGGGACAGGGGGCCGTCGAGCAGTACTTC. It codes for CSASDVGQGAVEQYF. V gene TRBV20-1 combines with J gene TRBJ2-7; 12 bases are shared with TRBD1. CDR3 size: 15 residues. The J segment lost 6 bases and the V segment lost 3 bases, leaving 9 bases of the junction unmatched. Germline V gene sequence: CDR1 DFQATT, CDR2 SNEGSKA (reference sequence).

As regards this clonotype: This may be a read error: a much more frequent sequence differs by one nucleotide. J is TRBJ2-7 and V is TRBV29-1; D ambiguous. The V end was cut by 7 bases, the J end by 5 bases, with 12 bases between. CDR1 and CDR2 (germline): SQVTM, ANQGSEA. This CDR3 region has 11 residues. The CDR3 DNA reads as TGCAGCGGCAGGAGCAACAACGAGCAGTACTTC. Protein product: CSGRSNNEQYF.

The chain recombines TRBV4-2 with TRBJ2-7, with 7 bases identical to TRBD2. CDR3 length equals 15 residues. The V segment lost 0 bases and the J segment 4 bases; nucleotides outside the gene matches: 6. Germline CDR1 and CDR2: LGHNA and YNFKEQ. The CDR3 reads CASSQEGGTLYEQYF. In DNA form, the CDR3 reads TGTGCCAGCAGCCAAGAGGGGGGGACTCTTTACGAGCAGTACTTC.

This clonotype occurred many times. This chain connects TRBV18 to TRBJ2-7; D is perhaps TRBD1 or TRBD2 (7 bases each). The CDR3 is 13 residues long. Germline V lookup: CDR1 KGHSH, CDR2 LQKENI. Trimming shortened V by 3 bases and J by 7 bases, and 13 bases separated the two germline ends. CDR3 nucleotide sequence: TGTGCCAGCTCACCCTACAGGGGAGGGGAGCAGTACTTC. It encodes CASSPYRGGEQYF.

This clonotype was found many times. The rearrangement joins TRBV7-9 to TRBJ2-7; D possibly corresponds to TRBD2 (5 bases). Trimming pared 5 bases from V and 3 bases from J, leaving 8 bases between. This CDR3 is built from 12 residues. The germline CDR1 and CDR2 sequences are SEHNR and FQNEAQ (reference sequence). CDR3 protein: CASSRDYYEQYF. The CDR3, as DNA: TGTGCCAGCAGCCGCGACTACTACGAGCAGTACTTC.

At least ten counts were recorded for this clonotype. The rearrangement joins TRBV6-1 to TRBJ1-4; TRBD1 aligns across 7 bases. CDR1 is MNHNS and CDR2 is SASEGT in the germline V gene. The CDR3 loop spans 17 amino acids. The V segment lost 6 bases and the J segment 5 bases; nucleotides outside the gene matches: 15. CDR3 amino acids: CASRPRGTAGLNEKLFF. DNA for the CDR3: TGTGCCAGCAGACCAAGGGGGACAGCTGGCCTCAATGAAAAACTGTTTTTT.

This clonotype occurred many times. This rearrangement joins TRBV11-2 to TRBJ2-7, with D possibly being TRBD1 or TRBD2 (7 bases each). Germline CDR1 SGHAT, CDR2 FQNNGV. Trimming removed 4 bases at V and 5 bases at J, with 15 bases between. This CDR3 is built from 14 residues. CDR3: CASSSGGVFDEQYF. The DNA for the CDR3 is TGTGCCAGCAGCTCAGGGGGGGTTTTCGACGAGCAGTACTTC.

In the case of this clonotype: A much larger clone differs by one base, so this may be a read error. The chain couples TRBV6-1 to TRBJ2-6, with D possibly TRBD1 on 6 matching bases. From germline, CDR1 is MNHNS and CDR2 SASEGT. The ends were cut back, 5 bases at V and 4 bases at J, with 12 bases in the middle. The length of the CDR3 is 15 residues. The CDR3 DNA follows: TGTGCCAGCAGTCTCCCAGGGGACGGGGCCAACGTCCTGACTTTC. Its translation is CASSLPGDGANVLTF.

The sample holds many counts of this clonotype. The chain joins TRBV20-1 to TRBJ2-1; D unresolved. Trimming cost V 6 bases and J 2 bases, with 2 bases left between them. Germline CDR1 DFQATT, CDR2 SNEGSKA (reference sequence). The CDR3 extends over 10 amino acids. CDR3 DNA sequence: TGCAGTGCCGCCTACAATGAGCAGTTCTTC. Translation gives CSAAYNEQFF.

Ten or more counts support this clonotype. The J gene is TRBJ2-5, the V gene TRBV7-8, with D perhaps assigned TRBD1 or TRBD2 (5 bases each). Germline V gene data show CDR1 as SGHVS and CDR2 as FQNEAQ. The CDR3 covers 16 residues. The germline V and J ends were trimmed by 0 bases and 5 bases, with 16 bases remaining between them. The DNA of the CDR3 is TGTGCCAGCAGCTTAGCCGGGACCCATGGCGGGGAGACCCAGTACTTC. It codes for CASSLAGTHGGETQYF. Together with reference TRBV7-8 and TRBJ2-5, the CDR3 gives the full variable domain: GAGVSQSPRYKVAKRGQDVALRCDPISGHVSLFWYQQALGQGPEFLTYFQNEAQLDKSGLPSDRFFAERPEGSVSTLKIQRTQQEDSAVYLCASSLAGTHGGETQYFGPGTRLLVL.

This clonotype was recorded at least ten times. This sequence joins TRBV3-1 and TRBJ1-4, with 11 bases matching TRBD1. The germline CDR1 and CDR2 sequences are LGHDT and YNNKEL (reference sequence). With 4 bases clipped from V and 6 bases from J, the junction kept 7 bases outside the gene matches. The CDR3 length is 16 residues. The CDR3 DNA sequence: TGTGCCAGCAGCCCCTGGACAGGGGGCTCTGATGAAAAACTGTTTTTT. Protein sequence: CASSPWTGGSDEKLFF.

This clonotype was counted between two and nine times. This chain joins TRBV23-1 and TRBJ2-5; D may be TRBD2 (5 bases). TRBV23-1 is an open reading frame whose function is uncertain. Trimming stripped 3 bases from V and 0 bases from J, with 17 bases between. The CDR3 runs 17 residues. The CDR3 spells CASSHPPGFGNQETQYF. Here the CDR3 DNA reads TGCGCCAGCAGTCACCCACCGGGGTTTGGAAACCAAGAGACCCAGTACTTC.

In the case of this clonotype: The junction and the germline gene differ at one end; a read error may be behind it. The chain carries TRBV29-1 and TRBJ2-1, with TRBD2 matching over 12 bases. This CDR3 has 15 residues. In germline, CDR1 is SQVTM, CDR2 ANQGSEA. The DNA of the CDR3 is TGCAGCGTTAAGCTGGGACTAGCGGGCTACAATGAGCAGTCCTTC. It encodes CSVKLGLAGYNEQSF.

This clonotype was counted at least ten times. The chain has TRBV19 and TRBJ1-1; D is undetermined. V was cut by 8 bases and J by 7 bases, with 14 bases left in between. The CDR3 length is 12 residues. Per the germline V gene, CDR1 is LNHDA and CDR2 is SQIVND (reference sequence). The CDR3 nucleotides read TGTGCCAGTGAGAAGCGACTAGGTGAAGCTTTCTTT. Translation: CASEKRLGEAFF.

About this clonotype itself: Relative to the germline gene, one junction end is altered; a read error may explain this. The chain has TRBV20-1 and TRBJ2-7; 10 bases line up with TRBD2. The V gene's germline CDR1 is DFQATT and CDR2 SNEGSKA (reference sequence). This CDR3 is 13 amino acids long. Written as DNA, the CDR3 is TGCAGTACTAGACGTCTAGCGGGAGACGAGCAGTACTTC. Translating it yields CSTRRLAGDEQYF.

In this sample, this clonotype turned up many times. The chain couples TRBV7-9 to TRBJ2-5; tentatively, D is TRBD1 (6 bases). Germline loops: CDR1 SEHNR, CDR2 FQNEAQ (reference sequence). This CDR3 has 14 amino acids. V lost 6 bases, J lost 5 bases, and 16 bases lay in between. CDR3 residues: CASRALGGAETQYF. The CDR3, as DNA: TGTGCCAGCAGGGCTTTAGGGGGAGCGGAGACCCAGTACTTC.

The rearrangement uses TRBV27 and TRBJ1-2; tentative D call: TRBD1 (5 bases). The V end lost 5 bases, the J end lost 4 bases, and 17 bases lay between the germline ends. CDR3 size: 15 residues. CDR1 and CDR2 (germline): MNHEY, SMNVEV (reference sequence). In DNA, the CDR3 is TGTGCCAGCAGTCCTGGTAGGGGTGCCCTCTATGGCTACACCTTC. Protein product: CASSPGRGALYGYTF.

This clonotype turned up a few times. The chain links TRBV16 to TRBJ2-7, with D possibly TRBD1 on 5 matching bases. Germline loops: CDR1 KGHSY, CDR2 FQNENV. The V and J ends lost 0 bases and 5 bases respectively, with 11 bases between them. The length of the CDR3 is 14 residues. The CDR3 DNA reads TGTGCCAGCAGCCAATCAAGGGGAAGGAACGAGCAGTACTTC. It translates to CASSQSRGRNEQYF.

This clonotype was detected ten times or more. This chain links TRBV5-6 with TRBJ2-2, with 7 bases that match TRBD1. Germline values: CDR1 SGHDT, CDR2 YYEEEE. This CDR3 comprises 15 residues. The ends lost 10 bases at V and 1 base at J; junction bases unmatched: 10. This chain's CDR3 is CAFPGTDKNTGELFF. CDR3 DNA: TGTGCCTTTCCGGGGACAGACAAGAACACCGGGGAGCTGTTTTTT.

In its sample, this clonotype was seen once. This clone may be a read error of a much larger clone one base away. CDR3 protein: CASSPASQGAAGELFF. The CDR3 DNA reads TGTGCCAGCAGCCCAGCGTCACAGGGGGCGGCCGGGGAGCTGTTTTTT. V usage is TRBV3-1 and J usage is TRBJ2-2; TRBD1 matches 9 bases. The germline V gene encodes CDR1 LGHDT and CDR2 YNNKEL (reference sequence). This CDR3 has 16 amino acids. The V gene end was trimmed by 4 bases and the J gene end by 6 bases; junction bases not matched to a gene: 9.

The chain recombines TRBV27 with TRBJ2-3, with D hard to call. Germline V gene data show CDR1 as MNHEY and CDR2 as SMNVEV (reference sequence). Trimming stripped 3 bases from V and 2 bases from J, with 9 bases between. CDR3 length: 14 amino acids. The CDR3 DNA sequence: TGTGCCAGCAGTTTGCAGGACCCCACAGATACGCAGTATTTT. It yields the protein CASSLQDPTDTQYF.

This clonotype has ten or more counts. The chain has TRBV19 and TRBJ2-1, with 9 nucleotides matching TRBD1. With V trimmed by 7 bases and J by 6 bases, 4 bases remained unmatched. Germline CDR1 LNHDA, CDR2 SQIVND (reference sequence). This CDR3 has 13 amino acids. CDR3: CASTPGQGNEQFF. CDR3 DNA sequence: TGTGCCAGTACCCCGGGACAGGGCAATGAGCAGTTCTTC.

This clonotype was seen many times. This rearrangement joins TRBV29-1 to TRBJ2-1; 13 positions match TRBD2. The CDR3 covers 14 residues. Germline-derived CDR1 and CDR2 are SQVTM and ANQGSEA. V shed 8 bases, J shed 7 bases, and the junction held 8 bases outside the gene matches. The CDR3 DNA reads TGCAGCTCAAGGACTAGCGGGAGTCTGAATGAGCAGTTCTTC. This encodes CSSRTSGSLNEQFF.

At least ten counts were recorded for this clonotype. V usage is TRBV28 and J usage is TRBJ2-1; 8 bases are shared with TRBD2. The germline V gene has CDR1 MDHEN and CDR2 SYDVKM. CDR3 length equals 18 residues. The junction had 15 bases not matched to a gene; V was cut back by 6 bases and J by 2 bases. CDR3 in amino acids: CASSPGSPAGDPYNEQFF. The CDR3 coding sequence is TGTGCCAGCAGCCCGGGGTCCCCAGCGGGAGACCCCTACAATGAGCAGTTCTTC.

This clonotype was seen many times. This rearrangement joins TRBV5-1 to TRBJ2-7; 9 bases align to TRBD1. Germline-derived CDR1 and CDR2 are SGHRS and YFSETQ. The ends lost 3 bases at V and 7 bases at J; junction bases unmatched: 8. The CDR3 is made up of 14 amino acids. In DNA, the CDR3 is TGCGCCAGCAGCTACCGGACAGGGGCGGAGGAGCAGTACTTC. It specifies CASSYRTGAEEQYF.

This clonotype was detected many times. This chain joins TRBV7-9 and TRBJ2-1, with 9 bases aligning to TRBD2. Trimming cost V 5 bases and J 5 bases; bases outside gene matches: 10. CDR3 length: 16 residues. CDR1 SEHNR and CDR2 FQNEAQ come from the germline V gene (reference sequence). The CDR3 DNA reads TGTGCCAGCAGCCCAAGACTAGCGGAGCTCCACAATGAGCAGTTCTTC. This codes for CASSPRLAELHNEQFF.

This clonotype occurred many times. CDR3 nucleotide sequence: TGTGCCACCAGTGGACTAGCTGCGAGGATGGATGAGCAGTTCTTC. Its translation: CATSGLAARMDEQFF. The rearrangement joins TRBV24-1 to TRBJ2-1; 7 bases agree with TRBD2. The junction had 11 bases not matched to a gene; V was cut back by 5 bases and J by 8 bases. The length of the CDR3 is 15 residues. Germline V lookup: CDR1 KGHDR, CDR2 SFDVKD.

This clonotype was counted at least ten times. The chain employs TRBV24-1 and TRBJ2-1; 11 bases agree with TRBD2. CDR3 length equals 20 residues. Germline assignment: CDR1 KGHDR and CDR2 SFDVKD. Losses at the gene ends were 3 bases for V and 1 base for J; bases not matched to a gene: 13. Here the CDR3 DNA reads TGTGCCACCAGTGATGTCTCCGGGACTAGCGGAGTCGGATCCTACAATGAGCAGTTCTTC. It encodes CATSDVSGTSGVGSYNEQFF.

This clonotype was counted at least ten times. The J gene is TRBJ2-1, the V gene TRBV4-1, with 12 bases aligning to TRBD2. The CDR3 covers 20 residues. V lost 0 bases, J lost 0 bases, and 9 bases stayed unmatched. CDR1 is MGHRA, CDR2 YSYEKL, per germline. This CDR3 is CASSQDRRLAGESSYNEQFF. The CDR3 DNA follows: TGCGCCAGCAGCCAAGATCGGCGACTAGCGGGGGAAAGCTCCTACAATGAGCAGTTCTTC.